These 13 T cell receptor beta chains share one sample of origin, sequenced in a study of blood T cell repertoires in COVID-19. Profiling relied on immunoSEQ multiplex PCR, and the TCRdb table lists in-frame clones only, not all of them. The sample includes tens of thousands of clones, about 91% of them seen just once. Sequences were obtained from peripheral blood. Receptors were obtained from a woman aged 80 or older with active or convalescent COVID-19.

CDR3 bases: TGTGCCAGCAGTTTAGGTCAGAACTACGAGCAGTACTTC. Its protein is CASSLGQNYEQYF. The chain links TRBV27 to TRBJ2-7, with D uncertain. The CDR3 runs 13 residues. From germline, CDR1 is MNHEY and CDR2 SMNVEV (reference sequence). The ends were cut back, 2 bases at V and 3 bases at J, with 8 bases in the middle.

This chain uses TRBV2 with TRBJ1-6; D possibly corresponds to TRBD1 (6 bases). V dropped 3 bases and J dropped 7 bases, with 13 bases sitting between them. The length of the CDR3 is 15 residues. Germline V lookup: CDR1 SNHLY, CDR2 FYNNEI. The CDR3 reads CASSEGPQGNSPLHF. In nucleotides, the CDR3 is TGTGCCAGCAGTGAGGGACCTCAGGGGAATTCACCCCTCCACTTT.

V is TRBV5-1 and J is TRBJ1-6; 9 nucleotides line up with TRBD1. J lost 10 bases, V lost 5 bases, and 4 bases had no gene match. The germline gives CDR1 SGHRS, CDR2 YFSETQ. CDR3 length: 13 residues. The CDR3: CASRGTGLSPLHF. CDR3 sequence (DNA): TGCGCCAGCAGAGGGACAGGGTTGTCACCCCTCCACTTT.

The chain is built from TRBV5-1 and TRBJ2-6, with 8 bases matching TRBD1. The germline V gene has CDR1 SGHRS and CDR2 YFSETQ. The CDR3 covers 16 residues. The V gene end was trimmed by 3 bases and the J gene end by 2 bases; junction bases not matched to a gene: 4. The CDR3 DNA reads TGCGCCAGCAGCTGGGAGACAGGGGCTGGGGCCAACGTCCTGACTTTC. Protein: CASSWETGAGANVLTF.

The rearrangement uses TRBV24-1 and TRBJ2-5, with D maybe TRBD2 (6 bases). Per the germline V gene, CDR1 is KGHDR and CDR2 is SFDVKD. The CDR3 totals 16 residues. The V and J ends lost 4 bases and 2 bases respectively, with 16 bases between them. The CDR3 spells CATSDGGRGGQETQYF. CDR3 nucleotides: TGTGCCACCAGTGACGGGGGTCGTGGGGGGCAAGAGACCCAGTACTTC.

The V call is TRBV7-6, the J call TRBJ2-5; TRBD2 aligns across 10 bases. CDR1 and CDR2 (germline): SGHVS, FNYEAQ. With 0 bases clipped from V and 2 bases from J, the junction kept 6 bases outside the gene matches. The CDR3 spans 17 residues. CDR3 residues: CASSLALASGGQETQYF. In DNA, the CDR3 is TGTGCCAGCAGCTTAGCTTTGGCTAGCGGGGGTCAAGAGACCCAGTACTTC.

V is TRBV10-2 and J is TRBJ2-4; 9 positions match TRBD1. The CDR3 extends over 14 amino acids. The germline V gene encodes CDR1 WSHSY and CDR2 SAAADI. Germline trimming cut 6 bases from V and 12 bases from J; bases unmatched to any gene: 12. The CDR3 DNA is TGCGCCAGCAGAGGAGGAGGACAGGGGATCACTCAGTACTTC. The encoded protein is CASRGGGQGITQYF.

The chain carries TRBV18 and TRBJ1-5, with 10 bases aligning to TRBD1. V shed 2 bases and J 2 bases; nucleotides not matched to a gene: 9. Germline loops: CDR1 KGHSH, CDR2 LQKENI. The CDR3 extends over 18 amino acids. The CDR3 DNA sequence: TGTGCCAGCTCACCAGACGGACAGGGGGGGTATGGCAATCAGCCCCAGCATTTT. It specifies CASSPDGQGGYGNQPQHF.

CDR3: CASSYDSSSYEQYF. CDR3 sequence (DNA): TGTGCCAGCAGCTATGACAGCAGCTCCTACGAGCAGTACTTC. The chain recombines TRBV7-9 with TRBJ2-7, with a possible D match to TRBD1 (5 bases). V shed 4 bases and J shed 0 bases, with 10 bases lying between them. The CDR3 contains 14 residues. Germline V CDR1 and CDR2: SEHNR, FQNEAQ (reference sequence).

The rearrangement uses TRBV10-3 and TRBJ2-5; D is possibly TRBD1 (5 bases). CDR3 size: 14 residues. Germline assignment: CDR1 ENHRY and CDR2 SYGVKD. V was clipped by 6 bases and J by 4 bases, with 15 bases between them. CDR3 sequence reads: CAISPQIGAETQYF. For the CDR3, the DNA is TGTGCCATCAGCCCACAGATAGGGGCAGAGACCCAGTACTTC.

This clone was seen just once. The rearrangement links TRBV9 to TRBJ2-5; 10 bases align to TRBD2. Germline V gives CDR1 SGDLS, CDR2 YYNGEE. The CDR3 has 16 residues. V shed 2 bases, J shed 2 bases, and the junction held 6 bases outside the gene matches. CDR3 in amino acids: CASSVELAGPQETQYF. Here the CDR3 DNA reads TGTGCCAGCAGCGTCGAACTAGCGGGACCTCAAGAGACCCAGTACTTC.

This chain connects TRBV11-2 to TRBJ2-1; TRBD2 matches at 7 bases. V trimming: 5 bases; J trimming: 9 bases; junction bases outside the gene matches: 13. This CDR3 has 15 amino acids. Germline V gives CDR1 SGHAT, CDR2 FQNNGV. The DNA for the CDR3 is TGTGCCAGCAGCCCCGATGGGGGGAGGGATCCTGAGCAGTTCTTC. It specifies CASSPDGGRDPEQFF.

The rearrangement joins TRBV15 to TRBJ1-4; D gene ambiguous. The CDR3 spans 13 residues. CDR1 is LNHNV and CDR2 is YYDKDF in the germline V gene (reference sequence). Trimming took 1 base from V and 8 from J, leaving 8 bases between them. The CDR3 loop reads CATSRGSAEKLFF. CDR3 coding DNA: TGTGCCACCAGCAGAGGGTCTGCGGAAAAACTGTTTTTT.